This T cell receptor (beta chain) emerged from a study of cytomegalovirus exposure and HLA in healthy donors. V gave up 1 base and J gave up 5 bases, with 11 bases separating them. The CDR3 runs 15 residues. In germline, CDR1 is SEHNR, CDR2 FQNEAQ (reference sequence). Assay used: immunoSEQ multiplex PCR; TCRdb lists only in-frame clones, some missing. Among approximately 160,000 clones listed, roughly 91% were seen once. Specimen: PBMCs. This clonotype was sampled from a man aged 18 to 35 in good health and CMV-seropositive. This chain connects TRBV7-9 to TRBJ1-4; D is unresolved. CDR3 sequence reads: CASSLGTGLNEKLFF. The DNA of the CDR3 is TGTGCCAGCAGCTTAGGGACCGGACTAAATGAAAAACTGTTTTTT.